This TCR beta chain is drawn from a study of blood T cells in healthy people across ages. A sample-barcoded 5' primer and a J-beta primer mix were used in a second PCR of about 7 to 12 cycles. TCRdb fed the 5' RACE reads into MiXCR, producing one record per CDR3 protein. This sample yields fewer than 800,000 distinct CDR3 sequences, of which around 20% are seen a single time; more than 3% belongs to the top ten. Germline CDR1 and CDR2: SGHTA and FQGNSA. There are 17 residues in the CDR3. The J segment lost 5 bases and the V segment lost 2 bases, leaving 10 bases of the junction unmatched. The origin of this receptor is a man in his 70s in good health. The sequencing input was blood. This sequence joins TRBV7-2 and TRBJ2-7, with 12 bases matching TRBD2. The CDR3 region has the DNA TGTGCCAGCAGCTTACTGGCTAGCGGGAGGGCCATCAACGAGCAGTACTTC. This encodes CASSLLASGRAINEQYF.